These T cell receptor beta chains were read from a single sample in a study of CXCR3-negative and CXCR3-positive naive CD8 T cells. From its re-call of the 5' RACE reads, TCRdb lists each CDR3 protein once, without DNA. With some 150,000 distinct CDR3 sequences in the sample, the ten largest clones hold 0.41%. Input material: naive CXCR3+ CD8+ T cells from blood. The receptors stem from a human donor in good health. Some clones in this sample may be carry-over from other donors' samples. The CDR3 runs from the conserved cysteine through the conserved F or W. The order of the fields is V gene, CDR3 length, J gene, CDR3 protein.

>TRBV28|16|TRBJ2-1
CASSSPGQGRYNKQFF
>TRBV7-9|16|TRBJ1-1
CASSPWTGAKNTEAFF
>TRBV28|13|TRBJ2-7
CASSLLDYYEQYF
>TRBV20-1|14|TRBJ2-7
CSARDRDSAYEQYF
>TRBV6-5|14|TRBJ1-1
CASSYGQGNTEAFF
>TRBV10-3|23|TRBJ2-6
CAISDPIRGLAGVLGSGANVLTF
>TRBV2|14|TRBJ1-2
CASSATDPLYGYTF
>TRBV28|16|TRBJ2-2
CASSLLGIGNTGELFF
>TRBV28|14|TRBJ2-7
CASSLRWGAHEQYF
>TRBV9|15|TRBJ1-5
CASSPGGSLNQPQHF
>TRBV29-1|12|TRBJ1-2
CSATGEDYGYTF